This T cell receptor (beta chain) appears in the sequencing data of a study of T cells in Graves' hyperthyroidism and ophthalmopathy. Amplification of TCR beta CDR3 regions was performed using RNA transcripts as template. Carried out on the TCR CDR3, a first-round RT-PCR used the HTBI primer set. Using its own MiXCR run on the multiplex PCR reads, TCRdb lists one record per CDR3 protein. The table has approximately 220,000 distinct CDR3 sequences, around 19% seen once. The diagnoses drew upon clinical symptoms, serum thyroxine and TRAb, thyroid ultrasound and orbital computed tomography. Fresh peripheral blood, roughly 10 ml, was the source of the PBMCs. Germline V gives CDR1 SQVTM, CDR2 ANQGSEA. CDR3 length: 15 amino acids. V was pared by 4 bases and J by 1 base, with 16 bases between. This clonotype was counted many times. The antigen remains unidentified. Findings of the study overall: Most expanded thyroid clonotypes above 0.001 recurred in blood.

This sequence originates from a man between 40 and 49 years old with Graves' hyperthyroidism. This sequence joins TRBV29-1 and TRBJ1-1; weak D call: TRBD1 (5 bases). What was sequenced was blood. CDR3 loop: CSVAASGAANTEAFF. The CDR3 DNA is TGCAGCGTTGCCGCCAGCGGGGCGGCGAACACTGAAGCTTTCTTT.